The 16 T cell receptor beta chains below come from one sample, sequenced in a study of T cells in Graves' hyperthyroidism and ophthalmopathy. Amplification of TCR beta CDR3 regions was performed using RNA transcripts as template. A first-round RT-PCR of the TCR CDR3 used the HTBI primer set. TCRdb re-derived calls from the multiplex PCR reads in MiXCR, one entry per CDR3 protein. The sample consists of about 200,000 distinct CDR3 sequences, less than 20% of them appearing once. What was sequenced was blood. The receptors shown here come from a woman aged 45-65 years with Graves' hyperthyroidism.

This clonotype was counted only a few times. V and J are TRBV7-9 and TRBJ1-1; 7 positions match TRBD1. J was trimmed by 5 bases and V by 3 bases; bases with no gene match: 18. Germline-derived CDR1 and CDR2 are SEHNR and FQNEAQ (reference sequence). The CDR3 sequence is 18 residues long. As DNA, the CDR3 is TGTGCCAGCAGCTTTTTCCCTTTAAAGGGGGCGATCGGGACTGAAGCTTTCTTT. Encoded protein: CASSFFPLKGAIGTEAFF.

J is TRBJ1-2 and V is TRBV5-1, with D perhaps TRBD1 (5 bases). Germline assignment: CDR1 SGHRS and CDR2 YFSETQ. V gave up 6 bases and J gave up 1 base, with 7 bases separating them. The CDR3 is 12 amino acids. The CDR3: CASKDSNYGYTF. The CDR3 nucleotides read TGCGCCAGCAAAGACAGTAACTATGGCTACACCTTC. Using reference TRBV5-1 and TRBJ1-2 for the parts outside the CDR3, the full variable domain is KAGVTQTPRYLIKTRGQQVTLSCSPISGHRSVSWYQQTPGQGLQFLFEYFSETQRNKGNFPGRFSGRQFSNSRSEMNVSTLELGDSALYLCASKDSNYGYTFGSGTRLTVV.

This chain uses TRBV4-1 with TRBJ2-5; D is possibly TRBD1 (6 bases). The germline CDR1 and CDR2 sequences are MGHRA and YSYEKL. The CDR3 spans 14 residues. The V end was cut by 0 bases, the J end by 4 bases, with 9 bases between. The CDR3 loop reads CASSQDRGLETQYF. As DNA, the CDR3 is TGCGCCAGCAGCCAAGACAGGGGCCTAGAGACCCAGTACTTC.

This clonotype was observed at least ten times. The J gene is TRBJ1-3, the V gene TRBV30; D uncertain. Germline CDR1 and CDR2: GTSNPN and SVGIG (reference sequence). V dropped 2 bases and J dropped 4 bases, with 3 bases sitting between them. This CDR3 is 11 amino acids long. The CDR3 sequence: CAWSSGNTIYF. The CDR3 DNA sequence: TGTGCCTGGAGTTCCGGAAACACCATATATTTT.

In this sample, this clonotype turned up many times. The rearrangement links TRBV28 to TRBJ2-7; D might be TRBD1 or TRBD2, each matching 5 bases. This CDR3 contains 13 residues. V shed 8 bases and J shed 1 base, with 12 bases lying between them. CDR1 MDHEN and CDR2 SYDVKM come from the germline V gene. CDR3 coding DNA: TGTGCCAGCGGGACCGGTCCATCCTACGAGCAGTACTTC. It translates to CASGTGPSYEQYF.

The rearrangement links TRBV28 to TRBJ1-5; 7 nucleotides align to TRBD1. Germline loops: CDR1 MDHEN, CDR2 SYDVKM. The CDR3 length is 15 residues. After removal of 4 bases from V and 2 bases from J, the junction contained 5 bases not matched to a gene. The CDR3 here is CASSWGTVGNQPQHF. The CDR3 region has the DNA TGTGCCAGCAGTTGGGGGACAGTGGGCAATCAGCCCCAGCATTTT.

This clonotype was counted many times. The chain couples TRBV12-3 or TRBV12-4 to TRBJ2-5; 16 bases fit TRBD2. V was clipped by 1 base and J by 5 bases; unmatched bases: 4. This CDR3 is built from 17 residues. CDR3 residues: CASSLEGLAGGEETQYF. CDR3 nucleotide sequence: TGTGCCAGCAGTTTAGAGGGACTAGCGGGAGGGGAGGAGACCCAGTACTTC.

The V and J genes are TRBV30 and TRBJ2-2; D not resolved. The germline V gene has CDR1 GTSNPN and CDR2 SVGIG (reference sequence). V lost 2 bases to trimming and J lost 6 bases, with 7 bases between them. The CDR3 is 12 residues long. The CDR3 DNA is TGTGCCTGGAGTACCGGACCCGGGGAGCTGTTTTTT. Protein product: CAWSTGPGELFF.

This clonotype was counted many times. The CDR3 nucleotides are TGTGCCAGCAGGGTGGACAGGCTTTACGAGCAGTACTTC. Translating gives CASRVDRLYEQYF. The chain joins TRBV6-1 to TRBJ2-7, with 7 bases matching TRBD1. V trimming: 6 bases; J trimming: 4 bases; junction bases outside the gene matches: 6. There are 13 residues in the CDR3. The germline V gene has CDR1 MNHNS and CDR2 SASEGT.

This clonotype was detected a few times. V usage is TRBV30 and J usage is TRBJ1-4; possible D gene TRBD1, 6 bases. The CDR3 spans 16 residues. The germline V gene encodes CDR1 GTSNPN and CDR2 SVGIG (reference sequence). Between the trimmed V and J ends, which lost 6 bases and 0 bases, there was a span of 17 bases. The CDR3 DNA sequence: TGTGCCTGCACCTGGGGGGCAGGGACAACTAATGAAAAACTGTTTTTT. Translating gives CACTWGAGTTNEKLFF.

The chain joins TRBV11-3 to TRBJ2-1, with D possibly TRBD2 on 5 matching bases. This CDR3 is 15 amino acids long. The germline V and J ends were trimmed by 4 bases and 7 bases, with 17 bases remaining between them. Germline V CDR1 and CDR2: SGHNT, YENEEA. CDR3 DNA sequence: TGTGCCAGCAGCTCCCGCCGGGAATTAGATAATGAGCAGTTCTTC. Residues: CASSSRRELDNEQFF.

In this sample, this clonotype turned up many times. V is TRBV7-6 and J is TRBJ2-5; D gene unclear. CDR3 length: 12 amino acids. In germline, CDR1 is SGHVS, CDR2 FNYEAQ. The V end lost 5 bases, the J end lost 5 bases, and 9 bases lay between the germline ends. CDR3 amino acids: CASSIVRETQYF. The CDR3 DNA reads TGTGCCAGCAGCATTGTGCGGGAGACCCAGTACTTC. Supplemented by reference TRBV7-6 and TRBJ2-5, the full variable domain reads GAGVSQSPRYKVTKRGQDVALRCDPISGHVSLYWYRQALGQGPEFLTYFNYEAQQDKSGLPNDRFSAERPEGSISTLTIQRTEQRDSAMYRCASSIVRETQYFGPGTRLLVL.

This clonotype was seen many times. This chain uses TRBV19 with TRBJ2-7; possibly TRBD1 or TRBD2 for D (5 bases each). CDR3 length: 14 amino acids. V was clipped by 4 bases and J by 2 bases, with 12 bases between them. Germline V lookup: CDR1 LNHDA, CDR2 SQIVND (reference sequence). The CDR3 nucleotides are TGTGCCAGTAGTACCGGGACGAGGACCTACGAGCAGTACTTC. Protein sequence: CASSTGTRTYEQYF.

The gene calls are TRBV11-2 and TRBJ2-7, with TRBD2 identical over 8 bases. CDR1 SGHAT and CDR2 FQNNGV come from the germline V gene. This CDR3 region has 16 residues. V dropped 5 bases and J dropped 2; count of bases not matched to a gene: 11. CDR3 amino acids: CASSPSAAGGTYEQYF. Written as DNA, the CDR3 is TGTGCCAGCAGCCCCTCCGCCGCGGGAGGCACCTACGAGCAGTACTTC.

This clonotype showed up many times. The rearrangement links TRBV5-5 to TRBJ1-1; 12 bases line up with TRBD1. CDR1 SGHKS and CDR2 YYEKEE come from the germline V gene (reference sequence). After removal of 4 bases from V and 7 bases from J, the junction contained 8 bases not matched to a gene. This CDR3 has 15 residues. CDR3 sequence: CASSGGQGAQYEAFF. The DNA of the CDR3 is TGTGCCAGCAGCGGGGGACAGGGGGCCCAATATGAAGCTTTCTTT.

This clonotype has a handful of counts. The rearrangement links TRBV20-1 to TRBJ2-3; D may be TRBD1 (6 bases). CDR3 length: 16 amino acids. From germline, CDR1 is DFQATT and CDR2 SNEGSKA (reference sequence). The V gene lost 0 bases and the J gene lost 0 bases, with 13 bases spanning the gap. The CDR3 DNA follows: TGCAGTGCTAGAGACCGCCGGGACACGAGCACAGATACGCAGTATTTT. Translating it yields CSARDRRDTSTDTQYF.